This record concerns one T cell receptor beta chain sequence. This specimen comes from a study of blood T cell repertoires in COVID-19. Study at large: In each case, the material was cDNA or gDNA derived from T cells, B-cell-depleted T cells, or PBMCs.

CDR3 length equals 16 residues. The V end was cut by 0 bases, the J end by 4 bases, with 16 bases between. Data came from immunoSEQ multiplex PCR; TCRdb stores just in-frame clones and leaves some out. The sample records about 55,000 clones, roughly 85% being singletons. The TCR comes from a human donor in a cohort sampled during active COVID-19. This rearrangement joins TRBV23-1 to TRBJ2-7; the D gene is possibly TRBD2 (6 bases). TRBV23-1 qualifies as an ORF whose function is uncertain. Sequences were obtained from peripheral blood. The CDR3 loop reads CASSQSPREFRYEQYF. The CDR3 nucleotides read TGCGCCAGCAGTCAATCTCCCCGGGAGTTTAGGTACGAGCAGTACTTC.